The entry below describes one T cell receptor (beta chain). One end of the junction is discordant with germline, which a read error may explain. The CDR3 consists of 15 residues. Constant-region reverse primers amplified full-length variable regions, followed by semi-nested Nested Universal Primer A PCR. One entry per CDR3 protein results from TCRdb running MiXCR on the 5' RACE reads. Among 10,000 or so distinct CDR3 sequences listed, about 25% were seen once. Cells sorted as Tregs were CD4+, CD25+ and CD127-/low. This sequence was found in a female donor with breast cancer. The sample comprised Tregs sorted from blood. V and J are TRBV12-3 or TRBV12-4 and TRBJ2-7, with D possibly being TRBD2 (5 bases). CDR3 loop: CVSSHPADSSYEQYF. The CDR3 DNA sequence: TGTGTCAGCAGTCATCCAGCGGATAGCTCCTACGAGCAGTACTTC.